These T cell receptor beta chains were read from a single sample in a study of immune evolution from preneoplasia to lung adenocarcinoma. Some clones are missing from TCRdb's copy, which holds only in-frame ones; the method was immunoSEQ multiplex PCR. The repertoire holds around 10,000 clones, with 80% as singletons. Sequencing was performed on FFPE minimally invasive lung adenocarcinoma tissue. The receptors shown here come from a person aged 70 to 85 with lung adenocarcinoma. Some clones in this sample may be carry-over from other donors' samples. The conserved cysteine and the conserved F or W are not part of the CDR3 here.

>TRBV29-1
SVESGFDGYT
>TRBV28
ASIPRDREGQPQH
>TRBV14
ASSRGTGAYISGYT
>TRBV4-3
ASSQEGSRGLETQY
>TRBV5-4
ASSLGGEGSEKLF
>TRBV5-6
ASSLVEGGGWRTEAF
>TRBV28
ASKSPHLQETQY
>TRBV15
ATSRASSTDTQY
>TRBV7-9
ASSPAGAGERY
>TRBV5-4
ASRTGLEDEQF
>TRBV6-5
ASRPTGTKETQY
>TRBV19
ASMGGPRNEQF
>TRBV7-2
ASSFYGTDVGKQY
>TRBV28
ANSRSWGANEQF
>TRBV6-5
ASSPGTDTQY
>TRBV4-1
ASSHQYGYT
>TRBV5-6
ASSPPGGGYGYT
>TRBV4-2
ASSSFFKVKTYGYT
>TRBV18
ASSPPGPTARPN
>TRBV6-1
ASRGSSGTRVAAF
>TRBV9
ASSERDYENNEQF
>TRBV30
AWSPWGSPDEQY
>TRBV6-6
ASSAGVSGNTIY
>TRBV27
ASREPTGANYGYT
>TRBV6-1
ASRPGLNTGELF
>TRBV6-5
ASNLNEGPNTEAF
>TRBV5-1
ASSFGVSSYEQY
>TRBV28
ASKPGQSNYEQY
>TRBV5-6
ASSLFQGSNQPQH
>TRBV7-9
ASSPGTGETYEQY
>TRBV19
ASSTPGQGPQPQH
>TRBV5-1
ASSPTGYYEQY
>TRBV5-6
ASSLGGTWDIQETQY
>TRBV29-1
SVELPLGLAGVRDTQY
>TRBV27
ASSPRTGSVGGQY
>TRBV6-1
ASSVDRADTETQY
>TRBV11-2
ASSRDREGGYT
>TRBV6-5
ASSYAGSDTEAF
>TRBV9
ASSVAGGAQY
>TRBV27
ASFKSYEAF